This T cell receptor beta chain emerged from a study of blood T cell repertoires in COVID-19. In the original processing: By means of reference gene primer amplification, nucleated cell counts were estimated. Sequenced by immunoSEQ multiplex PCR; TCRdb stores in-frame clones only, minus some. That table furnishes V, J and clone size, whereas the DNA furnished D and trimming. The repertoire holds roughly 200,000 clones, with 60% to 85% as singletons. CDR3 length equals 15 residues. The J segment lost 6 bases and the V segment lost 7 bases, leaving 9 bases of the junction unmatched. Germline assignment: CDR1 SNHLY and CDR2 FYNNEI.

The receptor was derived from a woman in her seventies with acute or convalescent COVID-19. This sequence joins TRBV2 and TRBJ2-2; TRBD2 matches at 9 bases. What was sequenced was peripheral blood. The CDR3 DNA follows: TGTGCCAGCATGTTGCTAGCGGGGATGGCCGGGGAGCTGTTTTTT. Amino acids: CASMLLAGMAGELFF.